This TCR beta chain was captured in a study of blood T cell repertoires in COVID-19. Study as a whole: T cells, B-cell-depleted T cells, or PBMCs supplied cDNA or gDNA.

Profiled with immunoSEQ multiplex PCR; TCRdb holds only in-frame clones, not every one. The sample holds under 30,000 clones; around 83% are singletons and the top ten take almost 25%. The CDR3 length is 14 residues. Germline V gene data show CDR1 as MGHRA and CDR2 as YSYEKL. Trimming cost V 0 bases and J 4 bases, with 10 bases left between them. The chain couples TRBV4-1 to TRBJ2-7, with D uncertain. The specimen was peripheral blood. This TCR derives from a human donor in a cohort sampled during active COVID-19. The CDR3 protein is CASSQEWSGYEQYF. DNA of the CDR3: TGCGCCAGCAGCCAAGAGTGGTCGGGTTACGAGCAGTACTTC.